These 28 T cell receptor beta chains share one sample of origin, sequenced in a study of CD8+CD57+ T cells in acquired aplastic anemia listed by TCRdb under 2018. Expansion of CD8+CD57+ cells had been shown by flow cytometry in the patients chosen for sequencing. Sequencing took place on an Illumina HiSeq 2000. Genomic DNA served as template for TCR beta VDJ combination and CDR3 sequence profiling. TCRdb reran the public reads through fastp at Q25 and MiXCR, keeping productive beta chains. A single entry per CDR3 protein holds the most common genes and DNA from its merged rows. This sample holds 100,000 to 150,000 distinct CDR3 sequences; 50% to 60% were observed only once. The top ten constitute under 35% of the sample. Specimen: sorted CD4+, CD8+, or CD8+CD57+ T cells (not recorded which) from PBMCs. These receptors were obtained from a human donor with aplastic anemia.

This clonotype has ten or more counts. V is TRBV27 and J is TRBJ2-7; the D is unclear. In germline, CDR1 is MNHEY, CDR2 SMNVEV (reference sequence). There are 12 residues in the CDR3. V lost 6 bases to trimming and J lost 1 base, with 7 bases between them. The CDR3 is CASRGTSYEQYF. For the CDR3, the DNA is TGTGCCAGCAGGGGTACTTCCTACGAGCAGTACTTC.

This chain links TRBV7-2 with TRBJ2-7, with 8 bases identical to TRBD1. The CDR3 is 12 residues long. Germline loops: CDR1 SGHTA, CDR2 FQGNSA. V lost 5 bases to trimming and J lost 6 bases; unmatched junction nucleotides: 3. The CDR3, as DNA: TGTGCCAGCAGCCCGGACAGGGCCGAGCAGTACTTC. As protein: CASSPDRAEQYF. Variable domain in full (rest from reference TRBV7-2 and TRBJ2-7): GAGVSQSPSNKVTEKGKDVELRCDPISGHTALYWYRQSLGQGLEFLIYFQGNSAPDKSGLPSDRFSAERTGGSVSTLTIQRTQQEDSAVYLCASSPDRAEQYFGPGTRLTVT.

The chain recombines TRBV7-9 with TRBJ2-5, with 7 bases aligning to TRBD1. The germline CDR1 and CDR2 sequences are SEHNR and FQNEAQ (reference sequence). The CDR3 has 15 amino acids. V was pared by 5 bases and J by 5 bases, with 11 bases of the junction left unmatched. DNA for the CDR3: TGTGCCAGCAGCCACGAAGGGGGCGGGTTGGAGACCCAGTACTTC. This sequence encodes CASSHEGGGLETQYF.

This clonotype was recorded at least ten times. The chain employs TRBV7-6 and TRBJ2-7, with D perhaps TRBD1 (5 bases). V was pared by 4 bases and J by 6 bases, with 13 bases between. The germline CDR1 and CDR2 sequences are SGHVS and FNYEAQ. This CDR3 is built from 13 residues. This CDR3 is CASSSRPQGEQYF. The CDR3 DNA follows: TGTGCCAGCAGCTCAAGGCCCCAGGGCGAGCAGTACTTC.

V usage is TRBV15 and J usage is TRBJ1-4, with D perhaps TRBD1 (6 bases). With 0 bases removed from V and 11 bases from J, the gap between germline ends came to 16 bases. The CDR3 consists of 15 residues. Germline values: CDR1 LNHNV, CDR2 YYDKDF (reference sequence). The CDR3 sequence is CATSREGRGSEKLFF. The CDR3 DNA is TGTGCCACCAGCAGAGAGGGCAGGGGTTCTGAGAAACTGTTTTTT.

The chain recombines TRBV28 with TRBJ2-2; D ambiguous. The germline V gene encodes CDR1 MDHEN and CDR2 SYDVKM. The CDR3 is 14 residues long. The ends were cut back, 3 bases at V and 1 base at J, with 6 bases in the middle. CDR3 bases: TGTGCCAGCAGTTTGCTCGGGAACACCGGGGAGCTGTTTTTT. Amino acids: CASSLLGNTGELFF. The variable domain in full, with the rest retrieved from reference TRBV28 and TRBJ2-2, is DVKVTQSSRYLVKRTGEKVFLECVQDMDHENMFWYRQDPGLGLRLIYFSYDVKMKEKGDIPEGYSVSREKKERFSLILESASTNQTSMYLCASSLLGNTGELFFGEGSRLTVL.

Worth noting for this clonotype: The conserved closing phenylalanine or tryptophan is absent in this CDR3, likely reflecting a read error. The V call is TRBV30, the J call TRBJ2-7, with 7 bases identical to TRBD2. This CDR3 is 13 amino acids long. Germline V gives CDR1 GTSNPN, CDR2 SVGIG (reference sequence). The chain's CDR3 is CAWSVGRTYGQYL. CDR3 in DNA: TGTGCCTGGAGTGTCGGGAGGACGTACGGGCAGTACCTC.

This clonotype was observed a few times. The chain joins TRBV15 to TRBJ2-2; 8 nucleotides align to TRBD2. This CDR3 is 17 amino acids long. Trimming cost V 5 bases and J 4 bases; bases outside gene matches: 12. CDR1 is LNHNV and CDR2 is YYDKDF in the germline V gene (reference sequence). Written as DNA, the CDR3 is TGTGCCACCAGCGGAAAGTATAGCGGGACCCTCACCGGGGAGCTGTTTTTT. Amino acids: CATSGKYSGTLTGELFF.

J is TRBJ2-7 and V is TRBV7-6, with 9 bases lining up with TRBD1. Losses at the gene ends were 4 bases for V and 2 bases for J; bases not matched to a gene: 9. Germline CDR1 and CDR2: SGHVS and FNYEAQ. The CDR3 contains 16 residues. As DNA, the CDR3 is TGTGCCAGCAGCTCTAACGACAGGGGGATCACCTACGAGCAGTACTTC. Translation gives CASSSNDRGITYEQYF.

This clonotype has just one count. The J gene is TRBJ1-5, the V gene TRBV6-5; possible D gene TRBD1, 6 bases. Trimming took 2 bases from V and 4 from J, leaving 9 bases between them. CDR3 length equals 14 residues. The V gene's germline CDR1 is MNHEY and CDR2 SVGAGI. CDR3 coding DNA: TGTGCCAGCAGTTACGGCACAGGGAATCAGCCCCAGCATTTT. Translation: CASSYGTGNQPQHF.

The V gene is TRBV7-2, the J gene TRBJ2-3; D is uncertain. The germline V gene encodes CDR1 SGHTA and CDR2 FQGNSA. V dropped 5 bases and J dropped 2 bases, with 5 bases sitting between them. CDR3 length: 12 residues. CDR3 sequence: CASSTYTDTQYF. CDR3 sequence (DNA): TGTGCCAGCAGCACATACACAGATACGCAGTATTTT.

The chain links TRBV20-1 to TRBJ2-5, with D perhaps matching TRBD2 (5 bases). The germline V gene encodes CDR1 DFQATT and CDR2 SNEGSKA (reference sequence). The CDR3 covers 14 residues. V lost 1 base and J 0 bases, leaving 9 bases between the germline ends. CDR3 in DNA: TGCAGTGCTAGAGCCCCGGGGTACCAAGAGACCCAGTACTTC. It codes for CSARAPGYQETQYF.

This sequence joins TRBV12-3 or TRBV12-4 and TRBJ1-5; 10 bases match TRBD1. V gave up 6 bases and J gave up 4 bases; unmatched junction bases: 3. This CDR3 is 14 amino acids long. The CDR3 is CASRPGQGNQPQHF. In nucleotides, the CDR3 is TGTGCCAGCAGGCCGGGACAGGGGAATCAGCCCCAGCATTTT.

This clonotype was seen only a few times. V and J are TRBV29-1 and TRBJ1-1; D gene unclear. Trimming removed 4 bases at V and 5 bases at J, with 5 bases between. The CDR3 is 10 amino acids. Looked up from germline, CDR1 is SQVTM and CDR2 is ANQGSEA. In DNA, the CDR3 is TGCAGCGTTGGTCGAACTGAAGCTTTCTTT. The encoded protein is CSVGRTEAFF. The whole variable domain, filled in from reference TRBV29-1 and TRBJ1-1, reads SAVISQKPSRDICQRGTSLTIQCQVDSQVTMMFWYRQQPGQSLTLIATANQGSEATYESGFVIDKFPISRPNLTFSTLTVSNMSPEDSSIYLCSVGRTEAFFGQGTRLTVV.

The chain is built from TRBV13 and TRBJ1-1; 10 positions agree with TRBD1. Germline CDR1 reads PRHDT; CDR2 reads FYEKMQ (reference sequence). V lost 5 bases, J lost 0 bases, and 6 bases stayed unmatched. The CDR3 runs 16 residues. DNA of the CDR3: TGTGCCAGCAGCCTCCGGGACAGGGGACTGAACACTGAAGCTTTCTTT. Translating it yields CASSLRDRGLNTEAFF.

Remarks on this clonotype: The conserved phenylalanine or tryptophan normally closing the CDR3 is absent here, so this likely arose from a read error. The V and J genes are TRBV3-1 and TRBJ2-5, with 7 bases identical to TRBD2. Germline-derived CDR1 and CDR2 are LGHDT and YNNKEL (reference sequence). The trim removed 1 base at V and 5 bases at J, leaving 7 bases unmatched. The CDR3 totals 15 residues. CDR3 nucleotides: TGTGCCAGCAGCCAAGTGCCGGGAGGTCAGGAGACCCAGTACCTC. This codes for CASSQVPGGQETQYL.

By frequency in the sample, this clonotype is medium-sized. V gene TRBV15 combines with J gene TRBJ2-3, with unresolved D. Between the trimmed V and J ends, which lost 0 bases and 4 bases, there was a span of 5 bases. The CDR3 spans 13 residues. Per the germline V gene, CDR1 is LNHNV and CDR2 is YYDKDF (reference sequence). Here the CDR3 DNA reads TGTGCCACCAGCAGAGAGTGGTCAGATACGCAGTATTTT. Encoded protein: CATSREWSDTQYF. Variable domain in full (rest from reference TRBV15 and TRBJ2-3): DAMVIQNPRYQVTQFGKPVTLSCSQTLNHNVMYWYQQKSSQAPKLLFHYYDKDFNNEADTPDNFQSRRPNTSFCFLDIRSPGLGDTAMYLCATSREWSDTQYFGPGTRLTVL.

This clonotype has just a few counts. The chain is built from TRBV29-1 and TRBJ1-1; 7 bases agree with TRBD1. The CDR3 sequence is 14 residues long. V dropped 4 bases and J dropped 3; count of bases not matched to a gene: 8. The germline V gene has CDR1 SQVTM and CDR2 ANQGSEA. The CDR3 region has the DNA TGCAGCGTTGGAGACAGGGAAAGGTACACTGAAGCTTTCTTT. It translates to CSVGDRERYTEAFF.

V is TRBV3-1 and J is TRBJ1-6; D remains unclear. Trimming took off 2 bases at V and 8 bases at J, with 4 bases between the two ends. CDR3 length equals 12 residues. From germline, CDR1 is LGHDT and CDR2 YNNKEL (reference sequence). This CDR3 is CASSQRDSPLHF. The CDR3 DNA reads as TGTGCCAGCAGCCAAAGGGATTCACCCCTCCACTTT.

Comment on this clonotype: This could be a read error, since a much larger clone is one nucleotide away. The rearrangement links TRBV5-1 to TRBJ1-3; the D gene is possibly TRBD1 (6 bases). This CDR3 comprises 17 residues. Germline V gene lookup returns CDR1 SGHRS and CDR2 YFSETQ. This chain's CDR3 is CASSLGDRPSSGNTVYF. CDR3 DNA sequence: TGCGCCAGCAGCTTGGGCGACAGGCCAAGCTCTGGAAACACCGTATATTTT.

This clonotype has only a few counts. CDR3 region: CASSQAAGKTYEQYF. The CDR3 coding sequence is TGCGCCAGCAGCCAAGCTGCAGGGAAGACCTACGAGCAGTACTTC. This rearrangement joins TRBV4-3 to TRBJ2-7, with D possibly matching TRBD1 (5 bases). The germline V gene has CDR1 LGHNA and CDR2 YSLEER. The CDR3 totals 15 residues. V lost 1 base and J 2 bases, leaving 12 bases between the germline ends.

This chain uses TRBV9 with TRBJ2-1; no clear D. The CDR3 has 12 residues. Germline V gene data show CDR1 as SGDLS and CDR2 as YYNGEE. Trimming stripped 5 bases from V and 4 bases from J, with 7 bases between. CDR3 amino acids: CASRPAYNEQFF. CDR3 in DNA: TGTGCCAGCAGGCCGGCTTACAATGAGCAGTTCTTC. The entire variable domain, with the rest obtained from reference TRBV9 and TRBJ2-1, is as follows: DSGVTQTPKHLITATGQRVTLRCSPRSGDLSVYWYQQSLDQGLQFLIQYYNGEERAKGNILERFSAQQFPDLHSELNLSSLELGDSALYFCASRPAYNEQFFGPGTRLTVL.

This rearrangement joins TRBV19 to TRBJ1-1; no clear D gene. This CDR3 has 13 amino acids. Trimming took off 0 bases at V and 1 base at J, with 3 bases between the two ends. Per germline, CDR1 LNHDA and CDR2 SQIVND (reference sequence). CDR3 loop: CASSIEGNTEAFF. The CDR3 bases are TGTGCCAGTAGTATAGAGGGGAACACTGAAGCTTTCTTT. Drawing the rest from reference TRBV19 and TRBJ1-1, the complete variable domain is DGGITQSPKYLFRKEGQNVTLSCEQNLNHDAMYWYRQDPGQGLRLIYYSQIVNDFQKGDIAEGYSVSREKKESFPLTVTSAQKNPTAFYLCASSIEGNTEAFFGQGTRLTVV.

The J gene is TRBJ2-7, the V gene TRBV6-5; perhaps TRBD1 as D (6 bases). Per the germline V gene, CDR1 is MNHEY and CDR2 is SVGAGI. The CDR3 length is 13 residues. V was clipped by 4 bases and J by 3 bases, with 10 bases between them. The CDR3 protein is CASSLDSHYEQYF. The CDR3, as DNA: TGTGCCAGCAGTTTGGACAGCCACTACGAGCAGTACTTC.

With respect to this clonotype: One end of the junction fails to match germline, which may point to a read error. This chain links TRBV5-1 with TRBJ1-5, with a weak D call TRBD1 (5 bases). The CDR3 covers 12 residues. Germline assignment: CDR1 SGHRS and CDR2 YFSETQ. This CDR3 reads CASSEQRDYLTF. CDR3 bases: TGCGCCAGCAGCGAGCAGAGGGACTACTTAACTTTT.

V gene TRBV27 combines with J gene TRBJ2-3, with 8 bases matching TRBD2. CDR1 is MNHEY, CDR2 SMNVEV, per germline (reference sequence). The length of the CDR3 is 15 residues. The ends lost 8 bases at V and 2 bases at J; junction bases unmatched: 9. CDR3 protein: CASQGLAGTTDTQYF. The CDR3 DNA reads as TGTGCCAGCCAGGGGCTAGCGGGTACCACAGATACGCAGTATTTT.

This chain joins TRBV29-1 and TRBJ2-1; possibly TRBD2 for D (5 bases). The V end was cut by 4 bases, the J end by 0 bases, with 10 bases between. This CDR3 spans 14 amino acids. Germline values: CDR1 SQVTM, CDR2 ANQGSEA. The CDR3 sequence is CSVAPGSSYNEQFF. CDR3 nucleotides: TGCAGCGTTGCCCCGGGAAGCTCCTACAATGAGCAGTTCTTC.

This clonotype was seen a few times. The CDR3 region is CASSRLMASPLHF. As DNA, the CDR3 is TGTGCCAGCAGTCGCCTCATGGCCTCACCCCTCCACTTT. V usage is TRBV12-3 or TRBV12-4 and J usage is TRBJ1-6; D remains unclear. This CDR3 comprises 13 residues. Trimming shortened V by 5 bases and J by 10 bases, and 12 bases separated the two germline ends.